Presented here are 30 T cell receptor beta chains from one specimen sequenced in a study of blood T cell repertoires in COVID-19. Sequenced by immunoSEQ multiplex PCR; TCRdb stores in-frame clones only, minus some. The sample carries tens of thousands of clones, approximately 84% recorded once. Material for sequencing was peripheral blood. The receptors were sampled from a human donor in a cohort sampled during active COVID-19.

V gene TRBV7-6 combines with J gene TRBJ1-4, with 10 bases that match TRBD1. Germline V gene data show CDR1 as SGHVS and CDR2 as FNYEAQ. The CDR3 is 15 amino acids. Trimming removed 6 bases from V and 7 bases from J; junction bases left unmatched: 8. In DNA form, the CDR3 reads TGTGCCAGCAGTTACCGAGGACAGGGGGTTGAAAAACTGTTTTTT. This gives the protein CASSYRGQGVEKLFF.

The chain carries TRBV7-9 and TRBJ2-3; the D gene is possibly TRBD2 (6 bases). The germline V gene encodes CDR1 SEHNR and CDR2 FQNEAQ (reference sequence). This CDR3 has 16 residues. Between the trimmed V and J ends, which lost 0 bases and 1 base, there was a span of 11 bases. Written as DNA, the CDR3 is TGTGCCAGCAGCTTAGCGCGCGGGGCACGCACAGATACGCAGTATTTT. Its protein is CASSLARGARTDTQYF.

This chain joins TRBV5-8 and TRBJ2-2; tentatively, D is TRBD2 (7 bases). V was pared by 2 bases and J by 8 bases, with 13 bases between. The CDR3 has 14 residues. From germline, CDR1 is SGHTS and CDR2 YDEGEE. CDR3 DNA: TGTGCCAGCAGCTTTCGGGGGGCGTTTGGGGAGCTGTTTTTT. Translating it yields CASSFRGAFGELFF.

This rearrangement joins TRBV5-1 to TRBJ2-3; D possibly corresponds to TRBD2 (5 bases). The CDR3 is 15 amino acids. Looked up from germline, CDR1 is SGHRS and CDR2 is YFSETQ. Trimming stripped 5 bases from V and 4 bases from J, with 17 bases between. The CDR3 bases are TGCGCCAGCAGTTCGCCTCTAGCAATTGCAGATACGCAGTATTTT. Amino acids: CASSSPLAIADTQYF.

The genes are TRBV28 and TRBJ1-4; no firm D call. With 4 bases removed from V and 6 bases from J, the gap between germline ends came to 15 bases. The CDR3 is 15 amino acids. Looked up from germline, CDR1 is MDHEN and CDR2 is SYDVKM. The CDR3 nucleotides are TGTGCCAGCAGTTCTCCGGTTGAGCCGTATGAAAAACTGTTTTTT. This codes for CASSSPVEPYEKLFF.

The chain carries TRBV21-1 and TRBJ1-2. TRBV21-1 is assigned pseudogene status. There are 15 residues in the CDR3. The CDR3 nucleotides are TGTGCCAGCAGAAAAAGGGGAGGGACCAACTATGGCTACACCTTC. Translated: CASRKRGGTNYGYTF.

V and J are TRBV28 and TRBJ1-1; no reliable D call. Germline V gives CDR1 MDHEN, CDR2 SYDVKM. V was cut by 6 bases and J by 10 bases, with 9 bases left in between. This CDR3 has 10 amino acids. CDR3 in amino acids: CASRGSRAFF. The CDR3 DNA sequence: TGTGCCAGCAGAGGGAGTCGAGCTTTCTTT.

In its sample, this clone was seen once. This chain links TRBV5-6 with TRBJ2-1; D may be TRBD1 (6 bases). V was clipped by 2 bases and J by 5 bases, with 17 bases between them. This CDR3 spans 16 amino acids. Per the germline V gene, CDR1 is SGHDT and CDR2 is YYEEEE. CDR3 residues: CASSLDSGAPHNEQFF. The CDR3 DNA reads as TGTGCCAGCAGCTTAGACTCAGGGGCTCCTCACAATGAGCAGTTCTTC.

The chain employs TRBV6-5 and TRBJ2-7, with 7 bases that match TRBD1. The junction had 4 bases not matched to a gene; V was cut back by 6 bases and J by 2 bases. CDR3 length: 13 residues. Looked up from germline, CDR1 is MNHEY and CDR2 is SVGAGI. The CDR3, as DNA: TGTGCCAGCAGCCCCGGGACAGCCTACGAGCAGTACTTC. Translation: CASSPGTAYEQYF.

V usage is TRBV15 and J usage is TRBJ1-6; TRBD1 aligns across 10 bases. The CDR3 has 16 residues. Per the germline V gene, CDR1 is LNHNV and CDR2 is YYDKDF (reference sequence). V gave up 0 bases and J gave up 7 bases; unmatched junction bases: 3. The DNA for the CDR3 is TGTGCCACCAGCAGAGATGGGACAGGGGACAATTCACCCCTCCACTTT. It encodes CATSRDGTGDNSPLHF.

The CDR3 protein is CASSRDRGNEQYF. The CDR3 DNA is TGTGCCAGCAGCCGGGACAGGGGAAACGAGCAGTACTTC. J is TRBJ2-7 and V is TRBV2; TRBD1 agrees at 10 bases. Germline values: CDR1 SNHLY, CDR2 FYNNEI. The CDR3 totals 13 residues. The V and J ends lost 6 bases and 5 bases, in that order; junction bases with no gene match: 4.

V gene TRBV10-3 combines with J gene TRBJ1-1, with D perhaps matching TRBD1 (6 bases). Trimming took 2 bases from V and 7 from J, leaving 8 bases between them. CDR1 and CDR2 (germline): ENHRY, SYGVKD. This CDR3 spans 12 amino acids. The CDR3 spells CAISERDNEAFF. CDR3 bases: TGTGCCATCAGTGAGCGGGACAATGAAGCTTTCTTT.

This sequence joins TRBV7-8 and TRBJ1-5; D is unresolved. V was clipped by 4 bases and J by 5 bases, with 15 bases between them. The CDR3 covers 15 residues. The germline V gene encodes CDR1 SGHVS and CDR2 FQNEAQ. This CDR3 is CASSSFAADYQPQHF. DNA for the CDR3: TGTGCCAGCAGCTCCTTCGCGGCAGACTATCAGCCCCAGCATTTT.

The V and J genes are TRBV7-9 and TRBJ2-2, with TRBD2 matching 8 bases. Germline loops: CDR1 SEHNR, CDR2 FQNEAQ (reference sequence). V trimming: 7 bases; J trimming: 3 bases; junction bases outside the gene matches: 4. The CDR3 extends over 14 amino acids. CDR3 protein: CASIKLADTGELFF. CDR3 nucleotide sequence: TGTGCCAGCATAAAACTAGCGGACACCGGGGAGCTGTTTTTT.

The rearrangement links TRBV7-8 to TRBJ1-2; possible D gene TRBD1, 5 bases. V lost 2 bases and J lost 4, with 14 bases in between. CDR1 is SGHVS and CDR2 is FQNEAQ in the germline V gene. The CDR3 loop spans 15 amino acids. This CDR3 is CASSLSKGLVYGYTF. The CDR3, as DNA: TGTGCCAGCAGCTTAAGTAAGGGACTGGTCTATGGCTACACCTTC.

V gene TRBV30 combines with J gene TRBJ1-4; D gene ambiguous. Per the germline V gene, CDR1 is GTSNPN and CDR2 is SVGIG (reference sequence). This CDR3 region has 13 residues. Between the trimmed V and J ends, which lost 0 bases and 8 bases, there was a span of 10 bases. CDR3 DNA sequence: TGTGCCTGGAGTGTAAGGAGCGGGGAAAAACTGTTTTTT. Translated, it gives CAWSVRSGEKLFF.

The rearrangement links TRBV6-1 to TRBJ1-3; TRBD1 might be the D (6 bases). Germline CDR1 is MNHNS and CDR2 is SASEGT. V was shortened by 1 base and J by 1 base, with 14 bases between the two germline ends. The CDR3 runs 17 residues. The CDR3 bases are TGTGCCAGCAGTGAAGTCGGACAGTTCACTTCTGGAAACACCATATATTTT. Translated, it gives CASSEVGQFTSGNTIYF.

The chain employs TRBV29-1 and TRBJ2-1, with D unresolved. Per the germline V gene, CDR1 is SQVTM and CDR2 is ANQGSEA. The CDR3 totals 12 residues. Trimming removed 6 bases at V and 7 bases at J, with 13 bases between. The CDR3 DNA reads TGCAGCGTCGACTGGGTCGGGAATGAGCAGTTCTTC. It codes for CSVDWVGNEQFF.

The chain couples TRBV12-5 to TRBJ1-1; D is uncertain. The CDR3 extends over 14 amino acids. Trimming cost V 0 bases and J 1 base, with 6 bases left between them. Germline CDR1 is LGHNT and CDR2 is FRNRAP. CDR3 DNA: TGTGCTAGTGGTTTGGTAGGAGAGAACACTGAAGCTTTCTTT. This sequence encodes CASGLVGENTEAFF.

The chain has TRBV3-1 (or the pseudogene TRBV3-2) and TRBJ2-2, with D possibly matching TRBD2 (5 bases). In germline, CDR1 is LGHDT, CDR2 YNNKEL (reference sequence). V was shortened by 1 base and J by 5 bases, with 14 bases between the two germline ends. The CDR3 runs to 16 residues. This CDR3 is CASSQGGAFRTGELFF. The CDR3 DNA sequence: TGTGCCAGCAGCCAAGGGGGAGCCTTTCGGACCGGGGAGCTGTTTTTT.

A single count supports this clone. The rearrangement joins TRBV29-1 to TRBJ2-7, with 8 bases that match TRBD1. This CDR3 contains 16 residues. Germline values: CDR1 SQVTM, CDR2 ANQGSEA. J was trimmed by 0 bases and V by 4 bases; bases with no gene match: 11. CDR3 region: CSVAIQTGALSYEQYF. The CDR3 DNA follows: TGCAGCGTTGCAATACAGACAGGGGCCCTCTCCTACGAGCAGTACTTC.

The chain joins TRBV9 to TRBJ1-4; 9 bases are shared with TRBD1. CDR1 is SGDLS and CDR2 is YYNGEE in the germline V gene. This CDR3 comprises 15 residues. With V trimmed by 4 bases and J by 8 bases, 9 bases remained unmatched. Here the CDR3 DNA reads TGTGCCAGCAGCCCCGGGGAAACAGGGGGCGAAAAACTGTTTTTT. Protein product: CASSPGETGGEKLFF.

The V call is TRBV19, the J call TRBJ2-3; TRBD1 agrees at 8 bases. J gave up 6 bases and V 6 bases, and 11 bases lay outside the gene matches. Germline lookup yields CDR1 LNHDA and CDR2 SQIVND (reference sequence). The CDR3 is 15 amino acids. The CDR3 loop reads CASSRIRDRFDTQYF. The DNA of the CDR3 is TGTGCCAGTAGCCGAATCCGGGACAGGTTTGATACGCAGTATTTT.

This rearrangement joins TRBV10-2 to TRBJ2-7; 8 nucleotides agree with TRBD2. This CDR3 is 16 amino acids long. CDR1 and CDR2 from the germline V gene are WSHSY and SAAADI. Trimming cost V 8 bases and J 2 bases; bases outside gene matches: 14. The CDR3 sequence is CASVPGGGYQTYEQYF. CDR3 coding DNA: TGCGCCAGCGTGCCCGGGGGGGGGTACCAAACCTACGAGCAGTACTTC.

Written as DNA, the CDR3 is TGTGCCAGCAGTCCACTAGCGAACACCGGGGAGCTGTTTTTT. Its protein is CASSPLANTGELFF. The gene calls are TRBV2 and TRBJ2-2; tentative D call: TRBD2 (5 bases). CDR1 is SNHLY, CDR2 FYNNEI, per germline. There are 14 residues in the CDR3. V lost 5 bases, J lost 0 bases, and 7 bases lay in between. Full variable domain (outside the CDR3, taken from reference TRBV2 and TRBJ2-2): EPEVTQTPSHQVTQMGQEVILRCVPISNHLYFYWYRQILGQKVEFLVSFYNNEISEKSEIFDDQFSVERPDGSNFTLKIRSTKLEDSAMYFCASSPLANTGELFFGEGSRLTVL.

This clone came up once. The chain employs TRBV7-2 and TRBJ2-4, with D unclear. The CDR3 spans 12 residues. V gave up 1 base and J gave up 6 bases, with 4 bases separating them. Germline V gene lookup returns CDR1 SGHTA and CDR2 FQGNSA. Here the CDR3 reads CASSLDRNIQYF. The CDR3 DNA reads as TGTGCCAGCAGCTTAGACAGAAACATTCAGTACTTC.

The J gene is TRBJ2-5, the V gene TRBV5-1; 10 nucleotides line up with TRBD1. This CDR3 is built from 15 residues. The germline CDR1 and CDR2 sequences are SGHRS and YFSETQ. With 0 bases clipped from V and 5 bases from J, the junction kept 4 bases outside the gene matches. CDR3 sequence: CASSLGGQGFETQYF. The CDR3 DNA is TGCGCCAGCAGCTTGGGGGGACAGGGGTTCGAGACCCAGTACTTC.

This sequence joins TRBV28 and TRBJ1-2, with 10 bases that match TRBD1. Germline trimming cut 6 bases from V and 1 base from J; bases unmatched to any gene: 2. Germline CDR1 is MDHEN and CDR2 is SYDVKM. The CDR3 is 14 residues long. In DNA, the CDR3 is TGTGCCAGCAGCGGGACAGGGGATAACTATGGCTACACCTTC. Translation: CASSGTGDNYGYTF.

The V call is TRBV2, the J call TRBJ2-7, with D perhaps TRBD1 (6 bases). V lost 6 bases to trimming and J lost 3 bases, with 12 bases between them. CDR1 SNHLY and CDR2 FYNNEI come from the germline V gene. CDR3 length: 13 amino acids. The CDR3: CASRRDTVYEQYF. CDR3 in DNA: TGTGCCAGCAGACGGGACACTGTCTACGAGCAGTACTTC.

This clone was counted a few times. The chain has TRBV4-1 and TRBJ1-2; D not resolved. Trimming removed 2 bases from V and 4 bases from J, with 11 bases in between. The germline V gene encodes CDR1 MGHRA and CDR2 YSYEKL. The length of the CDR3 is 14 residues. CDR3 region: CASSQTDRGYGYTF. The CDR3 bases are TGCGCCAGCAGCCAAACTGACCGAGGCTATGGCTACACCTTC.